What follows are 29 T cell receptor beta chains derived from one specimen sequenced in a study of cytomegalovirus exposure and HLA in healthy donors. It was with 60 Vbeta and 13 Jbeta primers that the PCR ran. The assay was immunoSEQ multiplex PCR, and TCRdb's table has in-frame clones only and misses some. Of some 150,000 clones listed, around 76% are singletons. The sequencing input was PBMCs. Receptors originate from a male donor in good health and CMV-seronegative.

The chain employs TRBV10-3 and TRBJ2-7; perhaps TRBD1 as D (5 bases). This CDR3 is 12 amino acids long. Deletions cut 7 bases from V and 4 bases from J, with 11 bases between. Germline V gives CDR1 ENHRY, CDR2 SYGVKD. The CDR3 reads CAITTDTYEQYF. CDR3 nucleotide sequence: TGTGCCATCACCACGGACACTTACGAGCAGTACTTC.

V and J are TRBV30 and TRBJ1-4; D not resolved. Germline loops: CDR1 GTSNPN, CDR2 SVGIG (reference sequence). Trimming shortened V by 1 base and J by 7 bases, and 10 bases separated the two germline ends. CDR3 length equals 13 residues. The CDR3 is CAWSDWGGEKLFF. For the CDR3, the DNA is TGTGCCTGGAGTGATTGGGGAGGTGAAAAACTGTTTTTT. Looking up the rest from reference TRBV30 and TRBJ1-4 gives the full variable domain: SQTIHQWPATLVQPVGSPLSLECTVEGTSNPNLYWYRQAAGRGLQLLFYSVGIGQISSEVPQNLSASRPQDRQFILSSKKLLLSDSGFYLCAWSDWGGEKLFFGSGTQLSVL.

The chain combines TRBV5-5 with TRBJ2-5; D gene uncertain. Germline CDR1 reads SGHKS; CDR2 reads YYEKEE (reference sequence). This CDR3 has 13 amino acids. Trimming cost V 2 bases and J 0 bases, with 5 bases left between them. CDR3 DNA sequence: TGTGCCAGCAGCTTATCGGACCAAGAGACCCAGTACTTC. Translated, it gives CASSLSDQETQYF.

The chain joins TRBV5-1 to TRBJ1-1; 7 nucleotides agree with TRBD1. V dropped 6 bases and J dropped 1; count of bases not matched to a gene: 6. CDR1 is SGHRS and CDR2 is YFSETQ in the germline V gene. The CDR3 runs to 14 residues. The CDR3: CASILGTANTEAFF. CDR3 sequence (DNA): TGCGCCAGCATTTTAGGGACAGCGAACACTGAAGCTTTCTTT.

V gene TRBV19 combines with J gene TRBJ1-1; D is ambiguous. The V end lost 1 base, the J end lost 3 bases, and 9 bases lay between the germline ends. Germline values: CDR1 LNHDA, CDR2 SQIVND (reference sequence). This CDR3 has 14 residues. Here the CDR3 DNA reads TGTGCCAGTAGTATAGGGGCGTGGGACACTGAAGCTTTCTTT. Translated, it gives CASSIGAWDTEAFF. Supplemented by reference TRBV19 and TRBJ1-1, the full variable domain reads DGGITQSPKYLFRKEGQNVTLSCEQNLNHDAMYWYRQDPGQGLRLIYYSQIVNDFQKGDIAEGYSVSREKKESFPLTVTSAQKNPTAFYLCASSIGAWDTEAFFGQGTRLTVV.

The chain employs TRBV6-5 and TRBJ2-2, with D possibly matching TRBD2 (5 bases). The CDR3 runs to 14 residues. CDR1 and CDR2 (germline): MNHEY, SVGAGI. V lost 5 bases and J 1 base, leaving 8 bases between the germline ends. The chain's CDR3 is CASSQRGNTGELFF. The CDR3 DNA is TGTGCCAGCAGTCAACGGGGGAACACCGGGGAGCTGTTTTTT.

The chain carries TRBV9 and TRBJ1-6; perhaps TRBD1 as D (5 bases). Germline lookup yields CDR1 SGDLS and CDR2 YYNGEE. V was trimmed by 2 bases and J by 9 bases, leaving 12 bases between them. This CDR3 is built from 14 residues. The CDR3 DNA is TGTGCCAGCAGCGTCAAGGGGAGGAGTTCACCCCTCCACTTT. Its protein product is CASSVKGRSSPLHF.

This sequence joins TRBV30 and TRBJ1-6, with TRBD1 identical over 7 bases. V was clipped by 3 bases and J by 0 bases; unmatched bases: 2. Germline CDR1 reads GTSNPN; CDR2 reads SVGIG (reference sequence). The CDR3 runs to 15 residues. CDR3 amino acids: CAWRTGSSYNSPLHF. The DNA of the CDR3 is TGTGCCTGGAGGACAGGGAGCTCCTATAATTCACCCCTCCACTTT.

The gene calls are TRBV4-1 and TRBJ1-3; D not resolved. V was cut by 0 bases and J by 2 bases, with 8 bases left in between. Looked up from germline, CDR1 is MGHRA and CDR2 is YSYEKL. This CDR3 spans 15 amino acids. The CDR3 region is CASSQDTDPGNTIYF. CDR3 DNA sequence: TGCGCCAGCAGCCAAGATACAGATCCTGGAAACACCATATATTTT.

The DNA of the CDR3 is TGTGCCAGCAGTGATCAGCGGGGGAGCACAGATACGCAGTATTTT. It encodes CASSDQRGSTDTQYF. This chain joins TRBV6-4 and TRBJ2-3; 8 bases agree with TRBD2. CDR1 MRHNA and CDR2 SNTAGT come from the germline V gene. This CDR3 region has 15 residues. Trimming cost V 3 bases and J 0 bases; bases outside gene matches: 2.

The CDR3 protein is CASTHRGEKLFF. The DNA of the CDR3 is TGTGCCAGCACCCACAGGGGTGAAAAACTGTTTTTT. This chain links TRBV6-5 with TRBJ1-4; 7 positions agree with TRBD1. CDR3 length equals 12 residues. Germline assignment: CDR1 MNHEY and CDR2 SVGAGI. V dropped 7 bases and J dropped 7; count of bases not matched to a gene: 3.

The genes are TRBV2 and TRBJ1-2; D is uncertain. The CDR3 spans 11 residues. Germline CDR1 reads SNHLY; CDR2 reads FYNNEI. V dropped 3 bases and J dropped 4 bases, with 3 bases sitting between them. The CDR3 bases are TGTGCCAGCAGTGAGAGCTATGGCTACACCTTC. This codes for CASSESYGYTF.

The chain links TRBV7-9 to TRBJ2-3; TRBD2 matches 13 bases. J lost 5 bases, V lost 4 bases, and 12 bases had no gene match. Germline CDR1 SEHNR, CDR2 FQNEAQ (reference sequence). The CDR3 spans 18 residues. The CDR3 here is CASSSRTSGGFWLDTQYF. The CDR3 DNA reads as TGTGCCAGCAGCTCCCGGACTAGCGGGGGTTTCTGGTTAGATACGCAGTATTTT.

This clone has more than one count but fewer than ten. This sequence joins TRBV30 and TRBJ2-7; TRBD2 matches at 8 bases. The J segment lost 1 base and the V segment lost 0 bases, leaving 5 bases of the junction unmatched. CDR1 and CDR2 from the germline V gene are GTSNPN and SVGIG (reference sequence). The CDR3 runs to 15 residues. This CDR3 is CAWSVPGLASYEQYF. Written as DNA, the CDR3 is TGTGCCTGGAGTGTACCCGGACTAGCTTCCTACGAGCAGTACTTC.

The chain links TRBV7-9 to TRBJ2-1; tentatively, D is TRBD1 (6 bases). The ends were cut back, 5 bases at V and 8 bases at J, with 13 bases in the middle. This CDR3 region has 13 residues. CDR1 is SEHNR, CDR2 FQNEAQ, per germline (reference sequence). The CDR3 coding sequence is TGTGCCAGCAGCCGAGGAAACAGGGATGAGCAGTTCTTC. Protein sequence: CASSRGNRDEQFF.

This chain uses TRBV29-1 with TRBJ2-1, with 7 bases that match TRBD1. CDR3 length equals 10 residues. With V trimmed by 5 bases and J by 15 bases, 7 bases remained unmatched. Looked up from germline, CDR1 is SQVTM and CDR2 is ANQGSEA. In DNA, the CDR3 is TGCAGCGTTCTGTGGGACAGTAGGTTCTTC. Its protein product is CSVLWDSRFF.

The V gene is TRBV4-1, the J gene TRBJ1-5; D is possibly TRBD1 (6 bases). Germline V gene sequence: CDR1 MGHRA, CDR2 YSYEKL. The CDR3 consists of 14 residues. Trimming removed 3 bases at V and 3 bases at J, with 9 bases between. The CDR3: CASSQGQLNQPQHF. CDR3 DNA sequence: TGCGCCAGCAGCCAGGGACAACTCAATCAGCCCCAGCATTTT.

This rearrangement joins TRBV6-1 to TRBJ1-2, with D possibly being TRBD1 (6 bases). Trimming took off 11 bases at V and 4 bases at J, with 17 bases between the two ends. Germline V CDR1 and CDR2: MNHNS, SASEGT. The CDR3 runs 13 residues. CDR3 residues: CAAGGLSGYGYTF. The CDR3, as DNA: TGTGCCGCCGGGGGGCTGTCGGGCTATGGCTACACCTTC.

This clone has a handful of counts. The V gene is TRBV27, the J gene TRBJ1-1, with D maybe TRBD1 (5 bases). With 5 bases removed from V and 0 bases from J, the gap between germline ends came to 10 bases. The CDR3 is made up of 14 amino acids. CDR1 and CDR2 (germline): MNHEY, SMNVEV (reference sequence). In DNA form, the CDR3 reads TGTGCCAGCAGTAGACAGATTTTGAACACTGAAGCTTTCTTT. Protein: CASSRQILNTEAFF.

V gene TRBV7-9 combines with J gene TRBJ2-1; 10 nucleotides agree with TRBD1. The length of the CDR3 is 18 residues. Germline lookup yields CDR1 SEHNR and CDR2 FQNEAQ (reference sequence). The J segment lost 0 bases and the V segment lost 7 bases, leaving 12 bases of the junction unmatched. CDR3 sequence: CASIRDRGQQSSYNEQFF. CDR3 DNA sequence: TGTGCCAGCATTAGGGACAGGGGCCAACAGAGCTCCTACAATGAGCAGTTCTTC.

The chain recombines TRBV9 with TRBJ2-7, with TRBD1 as a possible D gene (7 bases). Germline CDR1 SGDLS, CDR2 YYNGEE. The CDR3 extends over 17 amino acids. Trimming cost V 3 bases and J 3 bases, with 22 bases left between them. The CDR3 DNA sequence: TGTGCCAGCAGCGGGACAGGAGGGGGGTGGGGGGTCTACGAGCAGTACTTC. Protein sequence: CASSGTGGGWGVYEQYF.

This rearrangement joins TRBV2 to TRBJ2-2; D is uncertain. With 6 bases removed from V and 6 bases from J, the gap between germline ends came to 8 bases. CDR1 and CDR2 from the germline V gene are SNHLY and FYNNEI. The CDR3 is 12 residues long. CDR3: CASRRSAGELFF. CDR3 bases: TGTGCCAGCAGGCGGAGCGCCGGGGAGCTGTTTTTT.

The V gene is TRBV5-1, the J gene TRBJ2-3; 7 positions match TRBD1. Losses at the gene ends were 4 bases for V and 4 bases for J; bases not matched to a gene: 6. Germline V CDR1 and CDR2: SGHRS, YFSETQ. The CDR3 totals 14 residues. In nucleotides, the CDR3 is TGCGCCAGCAGCGGGGGACAGCGGCCAGATACGCAGTATTTT. This codes for CASSGGQRPDTQYF.

The gene calls are TRBV12-5 and TRBJ1-2, with a possible D match to TRBD1 (5 bases). Germline assignment: CDR1 LGHNT and CDR2 FRNRAP. Deletions cut 2 bases from V and 4 bases from J, with 14 bases between. CDR3 size: 15 residues. CDR3 coding DNA: TGTGCTAGTGGTTTGCTACAGGAGTATTCCTATGGCTACACCTTC. This gives the protein CASGLLQEYSYGYTF.

This rearrangement joins TRBV2 to TRBJ2-7, with unresolved D. CDR1 and CDR2 (germline): SNHLY, FYNNEI. The CDR3 is 13 residues long. Trimming took off 7 bases at V and 6 bases at J, with 16 bases between the two ends. Written as DNA, the CDR3 is TGTGCCAGCATTGTAGTCCTCTTTGCCGAGCAGTACTTC. This codes for CASIVVLFAEQYF.

The gene calls are TRBV19 and TRBJ1-1, with 8 bases lining up with TRBD1. The V and J ends lost 3 bases and 3 bases, in that order; junction bases with no gene match: 3. The germline V gene has CDR1 LNHDA and CDR2 SQIVND (reference sequence). CDR3 length equals 14 residues. The DNA for the CDR3 is TGTGCCAGTAGTATTCAGGGGGCGCACACTGAAGCTTTCTTT. This gives the protein CASSIQGAHTEAFF.

The chain links TRBV7-3 to TRBJ2-1, with TRBD2 matching over 12 bases. Germline V CDR1 and CDR2: SGHTA, FQGTGA. The CDR3 spans 15 residues. Trimming at V came to 5 bases and at J to 9 bases, leaving 8 bases not matched to a gene. The CDR3 reads CASSLGASGRVEQFF. CDR3 nucleotide sequence: TGTGCCAGCAGCCTAGGGGCTAGCGGGAGGGTTGAGCAGTTCTTC.

The chain employs TRBV4-1 and TRBJ2-4, with D uncertain. The CDR3 totals 15 residues. In germline, CDR1 is MGHRA, CDR2 YSYEKL. Trimming shortened V by 0 bases and J by 2 bases, and 8 bases separated the two germline ends. CDR3 sequence: CASSQDRFTKNIQYF. In DNA form, the CDR3 reads TGCGCCAGCAGCCAAGACAGGTTTACCAAAAACATTCAGTACTTC.

V and J are TRBV6-1 and TRBJ2-7; a possible D gene is TRBD2 (5 bases). The V end was cut by 3 bases, the J end by 2 bases, with 11 bases between. The V gene's germline CDR1 is MNHNS and CDR2 SASEGT. This CDR3 spans 14 amino acids. DNA of the CDR3: TGTGCCAGCAGTGAGTTTACGGGGACCTACGAGCAGTACTTC. This gives the protein CASSEFTGTYEQYF.